This T cell receptor (beta chain) originates from a study of T-cell memory formation after mild COVID-19. General study results and limits: Contracting CD4+ clones lay largely in CM and EM, with CD8+ ones residing in EMRA. Clones that contracted from day 15 to 85 had balanced CD4/CD8; later expanders were CD4+ biased.

TCR alpha and TCR beta cDNA libraries carrying sample barcodes and UMIs came from 5'RACE with constant-segment primers. TCRdb reanalysed the 5' RACE reads using MiXCR and keeps one entry per CDR3 protein. The sample includes about 400,000 distinct CDR3 sequences, approximately 15% of them seen just once. This clonotype turned up a few times. The antigen is not known. The CDR3 totals 14 residues. Germline V lookup: CDR1 MNHEY, CDR2 SMNVEV (reference sequence). V shed 5 bases, J shed 0 bases, and the junction held 3 bases outside the gene matches. This TCR derives from a man aged 18 to 29 who had mild COVID-19 (a few samples of this study predate the infection). Cell type and time point are not known. The chain has TRBV27 and TRBJ1-1; 7 nucleotides agree with TRBD1. The specimen was PBMCs or a T cell subset sorted from them (not recorded which). This CDR3 is CASSHRGLNTEAFF. CDR3 nucleotides: TGTGCCAGCAGTCACAGGGGACTGAACACTGAAGCTTTCTTT.